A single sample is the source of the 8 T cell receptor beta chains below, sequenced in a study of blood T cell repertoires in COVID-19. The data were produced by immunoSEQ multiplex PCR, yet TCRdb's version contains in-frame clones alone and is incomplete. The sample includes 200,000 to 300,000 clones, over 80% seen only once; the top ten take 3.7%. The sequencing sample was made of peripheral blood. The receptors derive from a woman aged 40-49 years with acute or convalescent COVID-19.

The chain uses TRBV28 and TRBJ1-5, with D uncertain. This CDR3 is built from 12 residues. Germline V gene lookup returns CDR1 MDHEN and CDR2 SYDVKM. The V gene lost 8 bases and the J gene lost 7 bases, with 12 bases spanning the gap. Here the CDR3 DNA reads TGTGCCAGCCGAGGGTACGGCCAGCCCCAGCATTTT. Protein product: CASRGYGQPQHF.

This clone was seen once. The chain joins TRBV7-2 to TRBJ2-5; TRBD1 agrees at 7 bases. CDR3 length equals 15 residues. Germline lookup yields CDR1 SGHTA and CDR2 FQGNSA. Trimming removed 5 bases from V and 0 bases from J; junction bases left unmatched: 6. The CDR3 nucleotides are TGTGCCAGCAGCATACAACAGGGGAACCAAGAGACCCAGTACTTC. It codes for CASSIQQGNQETQYF.

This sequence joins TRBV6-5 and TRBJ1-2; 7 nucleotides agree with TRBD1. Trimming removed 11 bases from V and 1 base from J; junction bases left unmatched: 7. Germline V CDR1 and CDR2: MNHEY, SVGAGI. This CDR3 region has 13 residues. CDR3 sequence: CARPGQINYGYTF. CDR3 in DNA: TGTGCCCGACCGGGACAGATTAACTATGGCTACACCTTC.

CDR3 region: CASSSPRVGLNYGYTF. For the CDR3, the DNA is TGTGCCAGCAGCTCTCCCAGGGTGGGGTTAAACTATGGCTACACCTTC. This chain uses TRBV11-2 with TRBJ1-2; weak D call: TRBD1 (5 bases). The CDR3 covers 16 residues. From germline, CDR1 is SGHAT and CDR2 FQNNGV. The V end lost 4 bases, the J end lost 2 bases, and 17 bases lay between the germline ends.

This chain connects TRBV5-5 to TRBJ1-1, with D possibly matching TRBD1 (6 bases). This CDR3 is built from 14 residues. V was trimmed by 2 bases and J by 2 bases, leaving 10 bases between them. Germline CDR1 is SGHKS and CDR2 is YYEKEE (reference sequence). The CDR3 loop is CASSFPGANTEAFF. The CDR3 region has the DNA TGTGCCAGCAGCTTTCCAGGGGCAAACACTGAAGCTTTCTTT.

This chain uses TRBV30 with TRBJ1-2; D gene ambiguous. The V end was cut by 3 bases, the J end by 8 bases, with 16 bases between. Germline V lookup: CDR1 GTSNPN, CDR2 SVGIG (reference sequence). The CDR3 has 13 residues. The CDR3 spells CAWSQYEGFGYTF. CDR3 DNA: TGTGCCTGGAGCCAGTACGAGGGTTTCGGCTACACCTTC.

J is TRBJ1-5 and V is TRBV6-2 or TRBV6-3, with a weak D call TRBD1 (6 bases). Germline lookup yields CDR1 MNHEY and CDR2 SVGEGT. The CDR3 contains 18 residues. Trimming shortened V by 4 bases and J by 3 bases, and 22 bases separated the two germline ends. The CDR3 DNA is TGTGCCAGCAGTTCGGGAATACAACAGGGTGGTTTCAATCAGCCCCAGCATTTT. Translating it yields CASSSGIQQGGFNQPQHF.

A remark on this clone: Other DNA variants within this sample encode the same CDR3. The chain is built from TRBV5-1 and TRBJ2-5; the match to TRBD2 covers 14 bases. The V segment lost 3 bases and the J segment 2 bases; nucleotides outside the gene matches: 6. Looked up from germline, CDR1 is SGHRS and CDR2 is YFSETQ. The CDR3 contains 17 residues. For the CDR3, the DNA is TGCGCCAGCAGCTCGGGACTAGCGGGGGCCAGGCAAGAGACCCAGTACTTC. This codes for CASSSGLAGARQETQYF.